Below, 6 T cell receptor beta chains from the same sample are listed, as sequenced in a study of blood T cell repertoires in COVID-19. Assay: immunoSEQ multiplex PCR; the TCRdb copy retains only in-frame clones and omits some. The table lists 100,000 to 150,000 clones, roughly three quarters of them singletons. Material for sequencing was peripheral blood. The origin of the receptors is a human donor in a cohort sampled during active COVID-19.

The genes are TRBV6-2 or TRBV6-3 and TRBJ1-1, with no clear D. With 5 bases removed from V and 4 bases from J, the gap between germline ends came to 8 bases. This CDR3 is 12 amino acids long. Germline lookup yields CDR1 MNHEY and CDR2 SVGEGT. CDR3 coding DNA: TGTGCCAGCAGTCTGGCTGGCACTGAAGCTTTCTTT. It is translated as CASSLAGTEAFF.

The V gene is TRBV7-8, the J gene TRBJ1-6; D might be TRBD1 (6 bases). CDR3 length: 17 amino acids. Trimming took off 5 bases at V and 6 bases at J, with 20 bases between the two ends. Germline assignment: CDR1 SGHVS and CDR2 FQNEAQ. CDR3 sequence reads: CASSPRGGQGANSPLHF. The DNA for the CDR3 is TGTGCCAGCAGCCCAAGGGGGGGGCAGGGCGCTAATTCACCCCTCCACTTT.

The V and J genes are TRBV7-2 and TRBJ2-7; a weak D match, TRBD2 (5 bases). The V and J ends lost 1 base and 3 bases respectively, with 13 bases between them. The CDR3 runs 15 residues. The V gene's germline CDR1 is SGHTA and CDR2 FQGNSA. The CDR3 sequence is CASSLEFAGVYEQYF. Here the CDR3 DNA reads TGTGCCAGCAGCTTAGAATTTGCGGGTGTCTACGAGCAGTACTTC.

This rearrangement joins TRBV28 to TRBJ2-1, with D possibly being TRBD2 (6 bases). Trimming stripped 3 bases from V and 1 base from J, with 13 bases between. The CDR3 is 16 amino acids. Germline V CDR1 and CDR2: MDHEN, SYDVKM. CDR3 residues: CASSFPGSPSYNEQFF. The DNA for the CDR3 is TGTGCCAGCAGTTTCCCCGGGAGTCCTTCCTACAATGAGCAGTTCTTC.

As DNA, the CDR3 is TGTGCCTGGAGCCGGGACAGCCCCCGCTCTGGGGCCAACGTCCTGACTTTC. Protein product: CAWSRDSPRSGANVLTF. V usage is TRBV30 and J usage is TRBJ2-6, with TRBD1 matching over 7 bases. The CDR3 contains 17 residues. With V trimmed by 3 bases and J by 0 bases, 8 bases remained unmatched. Looked up from germline, CDR1 is GTSNPN and CDR2 is SVGIG (reference sequence).

V and J are TRBV27 and TRBJ1-6; TRBD1 agrees at 7 bases. The CDR3 runs to 14 residues. Germline CDR1 and CDR2: MNHEY and SMNVEV (reference sequence). V trimming: 7 bases; J trimming: 6 bases; junction bases outside the gene matches: 6. In DNA form, the CDR3 reads TGTGCCAGCACTCGGGGACAGATTAATTCACCCCTCCACTTT. Its protein product is CASTRGQINSPLHF.